The entry below describes one TCR beta chain. Its target antigen remains unknown. One end of the junction fails to match germline, which may point to a read error. This sample is drawn from a study of shared clonotypes between healthy human individuals (dated by TCRdb to about 2020). About the investigation overall: The cohort comprised a couple of women and a few men aged 18 to 49 years. To estimate repertoire size and how much clonotypes are shared between individuals, the study performed deep sequencing of blood TCR repertoires from 4 to 6 healthy adults. Leukapheresis yielded between about 0.8 and 8.9 billion PBMCs per donor. Libraries were prepared and TCR repertoires were sequenced by different laboratories using diverse techniques, in order to increase sequencing depth and limit assay-specific biases. For each donor, three plates each were used for CD4 naive and CD4 memory, two plates were used for CD8 naive, and one plate was used for CD8 memory.

Using the deep immunoSEQ assay, TCR CDR3 regions were amplified from genomic DNA by multiplex PCR. Extracted genomic DNA from each cell subset was distributed evenly across all wells of several immunoSEQ 96-well plates, and each plate was treated as a replicate. For sorted subsets, roughly 190 ng of genomic DNA, equivalent to 30,000 or so T cell genomes, went into each replicate PCR. The purified libraries were quantified using a Qubit 3.0 fluorometer, sized with a Bioanalyzer 2100, and then quantified again using the KAPA Library Quantification kit. Every immunoSEQ 96-well plate was sequenced on a separate single-read 150-cycle Illumina NextSeq 550 flow cell. Per the authors' processing: Because the immunoSEQ output held only junctional sequences and lacked quality scores, the filtering could not match the filtering applied to full-length reads. Sequences were annotated with PyIR, a Python wrapper for IgBLAST v1.9, using IMGT germline references to assign V/J genes and CDR3. Reads with weak V/J assignments (E-value above 1e-6), missing CDR3, stop codons, out-of-frame junctions, or ambiguous translated residues were removed. V3J clonotypes were defined by identical inferred V gene, J gene, and CDR3 amino acid sequence. Percentage overlap between repertoires was calculated by dividing the number of shared unique clonotypes by the size of the smaller repertoire. Richness of each repertoire was evaluated using RTK rarefaction, the Chao1 estimator, and Recon v2.1 estimates of unobserved clonotypes. For all TCRbeta clonotypes obtained by the gDNA method from a handful of donors, generation probabilities were computed with OLGA. TCRdb stores this immuneACCESS table with in-frame sequences only. Part of the clones is absent; in the studies checked, under half of the shortfall reflects unresolved V genes, and no reason is known for the rest. The V and J calls and clone size are taken from that table; D and trimming were inferred from the DNA. The sample records 730,000 or so clones, about two thirds of which are singletons. The ten biggest clones cover 1.8% of the sample.

Taken from the germline V gene (reference sequence), the CDR1 and CDR2 loops are SEHNR and FQNEAQ. Including the terminal cysteine and phenylalanine, the CDR3 comprises 14 residues. The read is trimmed to its CDR3 DNA, 42 bases read in frame from base 1. Healthy HIV-negative adults with no recently reported acute infections or vaccinations were included as donors. Only Caucasian adults living in Nashville, Tennessee, USA were represented among the donors. Magnetic negative selection was used to enrich CD4+ T cells, after which naive cells were positively selected on CD45RA and the negative fraction became the memory subset. After blood collection by leukapheresis, PBMCs were isolated using Ficoll-Histopaque density gradient centrifugation and then cryopreserved in the vapor phase of liquid nitrogen. Purity and quantity of every magnetically sorted T cell population were checked by analytical flow cytometry. Genomic DNA was isolated from each sorted fraction and quantified by UV absorbance on a Nanodrop 2000c.

The full study reports these points: Sharing across a handful of donors was observed for about 4.8% of naive CD4, 3% to 4% of naive CD8, about 2.3% of memory CD4, and less than 0.45% of memory CD8 clonotypes. Pairwise subsampling indicated that sequencing depth was expected to affect the degree of clonotype sharing among donors. Because the study included a small number of donors, the genetic and exposure-history diversity represented was limited. Rarefaction of sorted-subset datasets indicated incomplete sequencing despite the large sequencing depth. Sampling was restricted to blood, and TCR repertoires in tissues likely differ from the TCR repertoires found in blood. Compared with non-shared clonotypes, clonotypes shared by all four sorted-subset donors had higher generation probabilities. Larger estimated clonotype richness was generally found for naive subsets than for memory subsets.

The sequence was obtained from a woman aged 30 to 39 in good health. The sequenced sample was memory CD4+ T cells sorted from blood. In light of the paper, this sample's cell subset or site label describes: CD45RA-negative fraction. The chain is made from TRBV7-9 and TRBJ2-5; the D gene is possibly TRBD1 or TRBD2, each agreeing over 5 bases. Read as DNA, the sequence is TGTGCCAGCAGCTTAGAAGTCGGGACGGCTATTACTAACTTC. Translated, it reads CASSLEVGTAITNF.